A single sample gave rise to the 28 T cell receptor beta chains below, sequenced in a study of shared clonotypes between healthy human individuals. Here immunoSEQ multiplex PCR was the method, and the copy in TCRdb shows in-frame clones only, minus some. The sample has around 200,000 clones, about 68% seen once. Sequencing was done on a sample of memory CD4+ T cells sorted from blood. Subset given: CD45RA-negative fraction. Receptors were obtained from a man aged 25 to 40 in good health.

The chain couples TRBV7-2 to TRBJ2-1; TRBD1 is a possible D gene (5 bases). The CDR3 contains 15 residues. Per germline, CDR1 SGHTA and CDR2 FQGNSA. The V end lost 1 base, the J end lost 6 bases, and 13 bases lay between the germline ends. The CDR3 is CASSLGQSQFNEQFF. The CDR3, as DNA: TGTGCCAGCAGCTTAGGACAGAGCCAATTCAATGAGCAGTTCTTC.

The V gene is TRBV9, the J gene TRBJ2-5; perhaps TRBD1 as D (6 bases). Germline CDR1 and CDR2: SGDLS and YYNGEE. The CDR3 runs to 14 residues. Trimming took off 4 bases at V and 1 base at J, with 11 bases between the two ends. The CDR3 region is CASSFGQTQETQYF. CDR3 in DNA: TGTGCCAGCAGCTTTGGACAGACCCAAGAGACCCAGTACTTC. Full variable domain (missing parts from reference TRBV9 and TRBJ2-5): DSGVTQTPKHLITATGQRVTLRCSPRSGDLSVYWYQQSLDQGLQFLIQYYNGEERAKGNILERFSAQQFPDLHSELNLSSLELGDSALYFCASSFGQTQETQYFGPGTRLLVL.

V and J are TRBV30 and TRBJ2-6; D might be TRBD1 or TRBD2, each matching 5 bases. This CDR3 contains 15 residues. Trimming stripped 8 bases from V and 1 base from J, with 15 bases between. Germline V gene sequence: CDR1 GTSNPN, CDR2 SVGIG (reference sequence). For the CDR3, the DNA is TGTGCCCGGGACCACCATGGGTCTGGGGCCAACGTCCTGACTTTC. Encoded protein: CARDHHGSGANVLTF.

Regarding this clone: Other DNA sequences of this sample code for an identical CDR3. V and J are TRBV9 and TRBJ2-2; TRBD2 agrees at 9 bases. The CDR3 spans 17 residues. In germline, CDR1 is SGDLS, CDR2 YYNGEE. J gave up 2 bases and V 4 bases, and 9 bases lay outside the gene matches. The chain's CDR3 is CASSPRLAASNTGELFF. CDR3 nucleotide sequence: TGTGCCAGCAGCCCTCGACTAGCGGCCTCAAACACCGGGGAGCTGTTTTTT.

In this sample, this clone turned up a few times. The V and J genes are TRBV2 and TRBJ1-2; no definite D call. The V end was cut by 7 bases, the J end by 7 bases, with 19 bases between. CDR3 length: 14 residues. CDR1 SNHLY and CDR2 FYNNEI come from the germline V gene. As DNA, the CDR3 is TGTGCCAGCACCGGTCCGCTGGTGGGTAGTGGCTACACCTTC. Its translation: CASTGPLVGSGYTF.

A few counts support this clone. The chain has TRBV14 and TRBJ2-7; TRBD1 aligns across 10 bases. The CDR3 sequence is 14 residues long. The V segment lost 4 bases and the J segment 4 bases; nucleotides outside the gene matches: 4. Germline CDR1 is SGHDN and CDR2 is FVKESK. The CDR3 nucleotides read TGTGCCAGCAGCCCGACAGGGGGCGGGTACGAGCAGTACTTC. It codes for CASSPTGGGYEQYF.

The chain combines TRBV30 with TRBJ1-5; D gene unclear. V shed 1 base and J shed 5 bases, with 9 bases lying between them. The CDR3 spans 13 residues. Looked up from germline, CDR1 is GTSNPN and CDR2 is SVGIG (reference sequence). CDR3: CAWSAGVHQPQHF. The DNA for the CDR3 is TGTGCCTGGAGTGCTGGGGTCCATCAGCCCCAGCATTTT.

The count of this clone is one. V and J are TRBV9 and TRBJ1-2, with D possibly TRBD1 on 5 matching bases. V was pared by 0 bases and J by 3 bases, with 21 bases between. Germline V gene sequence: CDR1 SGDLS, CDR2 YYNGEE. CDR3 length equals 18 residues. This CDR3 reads CASSVEAGWGGPDYGYTF. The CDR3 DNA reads TGTGCCAGCAGCGTAGAAGCTGGGTGGGGGGGACCGGACTATGGCTACACCTTC.

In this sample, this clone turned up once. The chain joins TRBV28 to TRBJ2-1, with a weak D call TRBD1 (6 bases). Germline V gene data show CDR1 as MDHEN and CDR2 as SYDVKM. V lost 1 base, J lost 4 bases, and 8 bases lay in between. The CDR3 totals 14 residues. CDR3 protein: CASSLSGEYNEQFF. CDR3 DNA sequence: TGTGCCAGCAGTTTATCAGGGGAGTACAATGAGCAGTTCTTC. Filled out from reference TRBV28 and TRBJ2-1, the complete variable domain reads DVKVTQSSRYLVKRTGEKVFLECVQDMDHENMFWYRQDPGLGLRLIYFSYDVKMKEKGDIPEGYSVSREKKERFSLILESASTNQTSMYLCASSLSGEYNEQFFGPGTRLTVL.

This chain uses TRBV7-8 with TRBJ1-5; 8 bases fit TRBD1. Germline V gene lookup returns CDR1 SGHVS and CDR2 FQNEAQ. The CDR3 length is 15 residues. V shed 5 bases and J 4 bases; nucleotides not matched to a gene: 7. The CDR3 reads CASSLIRTGNQPQHF. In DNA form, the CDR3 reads TGTGCCAGCAGCCTAATTCGGACAGGGAATCAGCCCCAGCATTTT.

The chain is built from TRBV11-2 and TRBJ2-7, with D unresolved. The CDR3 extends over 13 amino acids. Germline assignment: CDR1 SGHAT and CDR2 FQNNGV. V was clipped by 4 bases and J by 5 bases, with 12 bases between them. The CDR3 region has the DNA TGTGCCAGCAGCTCCAGACCATATAACGAGCAGTACTTC. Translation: CASSSRPYNEQYF.

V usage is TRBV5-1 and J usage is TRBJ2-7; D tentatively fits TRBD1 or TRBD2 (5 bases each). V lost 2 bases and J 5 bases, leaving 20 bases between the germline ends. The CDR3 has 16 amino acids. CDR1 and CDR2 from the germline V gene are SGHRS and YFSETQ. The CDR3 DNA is TGCGCCAGCAGCTTACCTGGTCCAGGGAGTATAAACGAGCAGTACTTC. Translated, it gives CASSLPGPGSINEQYF.

CDR3 residues: CSVEDDRGTFF. The CDR3 coding sequence is TGCAGCGTTGAAGATGACAGGGGAACTTTCTTT. V and J are TRBV29-1 and TRBJ1-1; 8 bases line up with TRBD1. The CDR3 loop spans 11 amino acids. The V gene end was trimmed by 0 bases and the J gene end by 12 bases; junction bases not matched to a gene: 3. Germline assignment: CDR1 SQVTM and CDR2 ANQGSEA.

The CDR3 protein is CASSPGLSGYEQYF. CDR3 DNA sequence: TGTGCCAGCAGCCCAGGGCTGTCGGGCTACGAGCAGTACTTC. V is TRBV11-3 and J is TRBJ2-7; tentatively, D is TRBD1 (5 bases). Germline lookup yields CDR1 SGHNT and CDR2 YENEEA. The CDR3 totals 14 residues. V dropped 5 bases and J dropped 3 bases, with 14 bases sitting between them. Full variable domain (outside the CDR3, taken from reference TRBV11-3 and TRBJ2-7): EAGVVQSPRYKIIEKKQPVAFWCNPISGHNTLYWYLQNLGQGPELLIRYENEEAVDDSQLPKDRFSAERLKGVDSTLKIQPAELGDSAVYLCASSPGLSGYEQYFGPGTRLTVT.

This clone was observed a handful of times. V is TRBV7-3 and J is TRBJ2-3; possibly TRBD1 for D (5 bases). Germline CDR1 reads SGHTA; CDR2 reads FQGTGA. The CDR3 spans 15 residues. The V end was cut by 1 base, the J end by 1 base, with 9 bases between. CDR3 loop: CASSLIGVGTDTQYF. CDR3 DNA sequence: TGTGCCAGCAGCTTAATAGGGGTGGGCACAGATACGCAGTATTTT.

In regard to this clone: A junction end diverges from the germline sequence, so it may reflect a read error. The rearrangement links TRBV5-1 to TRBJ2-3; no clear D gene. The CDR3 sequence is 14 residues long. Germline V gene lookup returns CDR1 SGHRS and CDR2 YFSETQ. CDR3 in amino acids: CASSPGPGTDTQYF. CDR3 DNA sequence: TGTGCCAGCAGCCCGGGCCCTGGCACAGATACGCAGTATTTT.

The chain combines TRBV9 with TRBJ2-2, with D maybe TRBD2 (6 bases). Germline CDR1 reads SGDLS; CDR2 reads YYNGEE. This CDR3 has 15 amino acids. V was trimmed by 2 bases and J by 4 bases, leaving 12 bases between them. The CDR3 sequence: CASSVMEGITGELFF. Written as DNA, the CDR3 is TGTGCCAGCAGCGTCATGGAGGGGATCACCGGGGAGCTGTTTTTT.

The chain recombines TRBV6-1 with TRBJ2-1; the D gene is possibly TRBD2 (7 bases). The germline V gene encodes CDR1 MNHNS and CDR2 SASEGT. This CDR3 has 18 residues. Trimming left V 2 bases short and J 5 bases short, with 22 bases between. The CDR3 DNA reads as TGTGCCAGCAGTGAATTCGGCGGGCGGGAGAGGGGGGACAATGAGCAGTTCTTC. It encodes CASSEFGGRERGDNEQFF.

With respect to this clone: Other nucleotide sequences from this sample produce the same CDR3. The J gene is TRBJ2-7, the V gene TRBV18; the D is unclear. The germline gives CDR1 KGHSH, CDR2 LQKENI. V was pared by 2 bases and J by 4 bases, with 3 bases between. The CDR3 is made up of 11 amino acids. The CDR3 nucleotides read TGTGCCAGCTCACCAGGGTACGAGCAGTACTTC. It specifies CASSPGYEQYF.

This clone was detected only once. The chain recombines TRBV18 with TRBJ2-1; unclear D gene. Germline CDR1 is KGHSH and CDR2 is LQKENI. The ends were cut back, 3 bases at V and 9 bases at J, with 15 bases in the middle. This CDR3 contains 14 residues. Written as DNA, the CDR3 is TGTGCCAGCTCACCCCCGATTGCGCAAACTGAGCAGTTCTTC. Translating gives CASSPPIAQTEQFF.

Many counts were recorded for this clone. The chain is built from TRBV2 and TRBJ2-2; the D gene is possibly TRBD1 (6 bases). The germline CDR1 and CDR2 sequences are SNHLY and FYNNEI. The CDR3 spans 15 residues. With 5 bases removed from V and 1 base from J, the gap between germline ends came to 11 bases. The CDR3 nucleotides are TGTGCCAGCAGTCACAGGGAGATGAACACCGGGGAGCTGTTTTTT. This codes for CASSHREMNTGELFF.

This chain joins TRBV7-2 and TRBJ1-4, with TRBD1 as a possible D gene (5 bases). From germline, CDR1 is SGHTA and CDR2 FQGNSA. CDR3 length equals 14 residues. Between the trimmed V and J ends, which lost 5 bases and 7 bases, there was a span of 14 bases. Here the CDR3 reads CASSQGRVPEKLFF. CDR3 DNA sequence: TGTGCCAGCAGCCAAGGCAGGGTCCCTGAAAAACTGTTTTTT.

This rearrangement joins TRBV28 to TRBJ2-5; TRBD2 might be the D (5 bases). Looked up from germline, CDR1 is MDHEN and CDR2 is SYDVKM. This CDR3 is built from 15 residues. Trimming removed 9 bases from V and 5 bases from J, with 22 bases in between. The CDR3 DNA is TGTGCCAGTAAGAATGGGCGGGTCCCTGGGGAGACCCAGTACTTC. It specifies CASKNGRVPGETQYF. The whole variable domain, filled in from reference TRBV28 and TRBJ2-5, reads DVKVTQSSRYLVKRTGEKVFLECVQDMDHENMFWYRQDPGLGLRLIYFSYDVKMKEKGDIPEGYSVSREKKERFSLILESASTNQTSMYLCASKNGRVPGETQYFGPGTRLLVL.

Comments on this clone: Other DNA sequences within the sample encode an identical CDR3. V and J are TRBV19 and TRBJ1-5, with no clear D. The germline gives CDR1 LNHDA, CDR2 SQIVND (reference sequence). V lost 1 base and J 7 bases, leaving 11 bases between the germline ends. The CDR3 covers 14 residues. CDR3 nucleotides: TGTGCCAGTAGTATAGGAGGGAAAGGGCAGCCCCAGCATTTT. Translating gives CASSIGGKGQPQHF. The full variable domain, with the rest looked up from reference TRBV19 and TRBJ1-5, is DGGITQSPKYLFRKEGQNVTLSCEQNLNHDAMYWYRQDPGQGLRLIYYSQIVNDFQKGDIAEGYSVSREKKESFPLTVTSAQKNPTAFYLCASSIGGKGQPQHFGDGTRLSIL.

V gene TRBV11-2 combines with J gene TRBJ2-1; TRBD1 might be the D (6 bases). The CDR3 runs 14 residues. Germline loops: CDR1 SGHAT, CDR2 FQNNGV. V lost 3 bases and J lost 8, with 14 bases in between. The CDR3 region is CASSLSRGKDEQFF. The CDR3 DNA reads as TGTGCCAGCAGCTTGAGCAGGGGTAAGGATGAGCAGTTCTTC.

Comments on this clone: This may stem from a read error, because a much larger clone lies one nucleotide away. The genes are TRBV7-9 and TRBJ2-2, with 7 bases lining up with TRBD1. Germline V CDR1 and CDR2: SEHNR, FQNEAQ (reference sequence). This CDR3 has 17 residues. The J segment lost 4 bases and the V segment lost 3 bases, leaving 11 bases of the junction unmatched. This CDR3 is CASSFSRGAGGTGELFF. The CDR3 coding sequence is TGTGCCAGCAGCTTTAGCAGGGGAGCAGGGGGCACCGGGGAGCTGTTTTTT.

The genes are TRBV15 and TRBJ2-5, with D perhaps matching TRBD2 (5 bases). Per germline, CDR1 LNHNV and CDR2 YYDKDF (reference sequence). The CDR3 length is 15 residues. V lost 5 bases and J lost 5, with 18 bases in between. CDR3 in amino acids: CATSPQGGGYETQYF. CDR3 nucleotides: TGTGCCACCAGCCCCCAAGGAGGAGGATACGAGACCCAGTACTTC.

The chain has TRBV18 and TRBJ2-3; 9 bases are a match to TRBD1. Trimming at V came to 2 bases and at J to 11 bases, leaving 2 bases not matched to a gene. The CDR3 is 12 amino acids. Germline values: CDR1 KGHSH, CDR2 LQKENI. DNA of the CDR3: TGTGCCAGCTCACCAACGGGACAGGGGCAGTATTTT. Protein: CASSPTGQGQYF.